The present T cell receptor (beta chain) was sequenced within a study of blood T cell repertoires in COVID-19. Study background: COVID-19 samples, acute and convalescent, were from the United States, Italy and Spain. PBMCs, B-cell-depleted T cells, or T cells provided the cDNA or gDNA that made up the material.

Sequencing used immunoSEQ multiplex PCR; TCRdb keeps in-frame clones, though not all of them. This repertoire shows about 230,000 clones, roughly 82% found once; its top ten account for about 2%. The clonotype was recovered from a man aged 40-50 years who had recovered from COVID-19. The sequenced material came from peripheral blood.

Written as DNA, the CDR3 is TGCGCCAGCAGCCAACTCGTTGGACAGTATAATTCACCCCTCCACTTT. Amino acid sequence: CASSQLVGQYNSPLHF. This rearrangement joins TRBV4-3 to TRBJ1-6, with D perhaps matching TRBD1 (6 bases). V was clipped by 2 bases and J by 4 bases, with 12 bases between them. CDR3 length: 16 amino acids. Per germline, CDR1 LGHNA and CDR2 YSLEER.